These 30 T cell receptor beta chains share one sample of origin, sequenced in a study of T cell repertoires in cytomegalovirus infection. TCRdb reprocessed the reads with MiXCR, giving one entry per CDR3 protein. The table includes 110,000 or so distinct CDR3 sequences, roughly 30% detected once. Their cognate antigens are unknown. The sample in question was CD8+ T cells from cultured PBMCs, obtained from culture after CMV antigen stimulation. The receptors come from a human donor in good health (CMV status not recorded). Some clones in this sample may be carry-over from other donors' samples.

Written as DNA, the CDR3 is TGTGCCAGCAGATATCAGTTCGGCGGCGGCTACACCTTC. Its protein product is CASRYQFGGGYTF. This chain uses TRBV28 with TRBJ1-2; D not resolved. Trimming removed 6 bases from V and 8 bases from J, with 16 bases in between. The CDR3 covers 13 residues. Per germline, CDR1 MDHEN and CDR2 SYDVKM.

This clonotype was counted between two and nine times. V and J are TRBV7-2 and TRBJ1-1; D is perhaps TRBD1 (6 bases). The germline V and J ends were trimmed by 6 bases and 12 bases, with 20 bases remaining between them. CDR3 length: 13 amino acids. CDR1 is SGHTA, CDR2 FQGNSA, per germline. Here the CDR3 reads CASRQDSLELPFF. The CDR3 coding sequence is TGTGCCAGCAGACAGGACAGCCTCGAGTTACCTTTCTTT. Complete variable domain (other parts from reference TRBV7-2 and TRBJ1-1): GAGVSQSPSNKVTEKGKDVELRCDPISGHTALYWYRQSLGQGLEFLIYFQGNSAPDKSGLPSDRFSAERTGGSVSTLTIQRTQQEDSAVYLCASRQDSLELPFFGQGTRLTVV.

V is TRBV7-8 and J is TRBJ1-1; D ambiguous. The CDR3 is 13 amino acids. CDR1 and CDR2 (germline): SGHVS, FQNEAQ. With 5 bases removed from V and 0 bases from J, the gap between germline ends came to 7 bases. CDR3 nucleotide sequence: TGTGCCAGCAGCCCATTTATGAACACTGAAGCTTTCTTT. Protein product: CASSPFMNTEAFF.

The CDR3 DNA follows: TGTGCCAGCAGGTACGGACAGGGAGAAGCTTTCTTT. Amino acids: CASRYGQGEAFF. The chain combines TRBV7-2 with TRBJ1-1; the match to TRBD1 covers 8 bases. V lost 6 bases, J lost 8 bases, and 5 bases stayed unmatched. There are 12 residues in the CDR3. Germline V gives CDR1 SGHTA, CDR2 FQGNSA.

This clonotype is classed as medium-sized. The chain carries TRBV6-1 and TRBJ2-7, with 10 bases matching TRBD1. The CDR3 length is 15 residues. The V gene end was trimmed by 1 base and the J gene end by 0 bases; junction bases not matched to a gene: 0. CDR1 MNHNS and CDR2 SASEGT come from the germline V gene. The CDR3, as DNA: TGTGCCAGCAGTGAAGGGACAGGGGGCTCCTACGAGCAGTACTTC. This codes for CASSEGTGGSYEQYF.

The J gene is TRBJ2-2, the V gene TRBV7-2; D gene uncertain. Trimming left V 2 bases short and J 3 bases short, with 10 bases between. CDR3 length: 15 amino acids. Germline V gene sequence: CDR1 SGHTA, CDR2 FQGNSA. This CDR3 reads CASSLKIPDTGELFF. Here the CDR3 DNA reads TGTGCCAGCAGCTTAAAGATTCCGGACACCGGGGAGCTGTTTTTT.

The V and J genes are TRBV4-3 and TRBJ1-1, with D unresolved. V was pared by 0 bases and J by 0 bases, with 11 bases between. Germline assignment: CDR1 LGHNA and CDR2 YSLEER. The CDR3 is 16 residues long. The CDR3 DNA reads TGCGCCAGCAGCCAAGAGTGGGTTCTGATGAACACTGAAGCTTTCTTT. It codes for CASSQEWVLMNTEAFF.

The CDR3, as DNA: TGTGCCACCAGGGGACAGCCGAACACCGGGGAGCTGTTTTTT. The encoded protein is CATRGQPNTGELFF. V gene TRBV24-1 combines with J gene TRBJ2-2, with 7 bases matching TRBD1. Unmatched junction bases numbered 1, after V lost 7 bases and J lost 0 bases. Germline lookup yields CDR1 KGHDR and CDR2 SFDVKD. The CDR3 runs to 14 residues.

This clonotype was observed a few times. The chain employs TRBV6-5 and TRBJ1-1; possible D gene TRBD1, 5 bases. The CDR3 runs to 15 residues. The germline V and J ends were trimmed by 0 bases and 3 bases, with 11 bases remaining between them. CDR1 MNHEY and CDR2 SVGAGI come from the germline V gene. The CDR3 DNA follows: TGTGCCAGCAGTTACTCGATCAGGGCCGACACTGAAGCTTTCTTT. Translated: CASSYSIRADTEAFF.

This clonotype was seen more than once but under ten times. The V gene is TRBV19, the J gene TRBJ2-3, with unresolved D. The V gene lost 6 bases and the J gene lost 2 bases, with 9 bases spanning the gap. This CDR3 comprises 13 residues. Germline assignment: CDR1 LNHDA and CDR2 SQIVND (reference sequence). Written as DNA, the CDR3 is TGTGCCAGTAGCACGGCCCCCACAGATACGCAGTATTTT. Translation gives CASSTAPTDTQYF.

Only a few counts were recorded for this clonotype. The chain links TRBV6-5 to TRBJ2-7, with 9 bases lining up with TRBD1. Trimming took 2 bases from V and 1 from J; bases not matched to a gene: 3. Germline assignment: CDR1 MNHEY and CDR2 SVGAGI. The CDR3 has 15 amino acids. The CDR3 loop is CASSYGTGYSYEQYF. Here the CDR3 DNA reads TGTGCCAGCAGTTACGGGACAGGGTATTCCTACGAGCAGTACTTC.

This clonotype was observed once. The chain employs TRBV2 and TRBJ1-1; D gene uncertain. Germline V gives CDR1 SNHLY, CDR2 FYNNEI. The CDR3 is made up of 14 amino acids. The V and J ends lost 1 base and 5 bases respectively, with 11 bases between them. CDR3 sequence reads: CASSEGLGRTEAFF. CDR3 sequence (DNA): TGTGCCAGCAGTGAAGGGCTCGGGAGGACTGAAGCTTTCTTT.

The V call is TRBV7-9, the J call TRBJ2-5, with D uncertain. Germline CDR1 reads SEHNR; CDR2 reads FQNEAQ (reference sequence). The ends were cut back, 1 base at V and 1 base at J, with 7 bases in the middle. This CDR3 comprises 14 residues. In DNA, the CDR3 is TGTGCCAGCAGCTTAGTGGGTTCCCAAGAGACCCAGTACTTC. It is translated as CASSLVGSQETQYF.

This clonotype turned up a few times. The chain links TRBV6-1 to TRBJ2-1; 8 positions match TRBD1. The germline V gene has CDR1 MNHNS and CDR2 SASEGT. Trimming cost V 1 base and J 7 bases; bases outside gene matches: 12. The CDR3 is 17 residues long. The CDR3 is CASSEGSRQGARNEQFF. DNA for the CDR3: TGTGCCAGCAGTGAAGGGTCCCGGCAGGGGGCAAGAAATGAGCAGTTCTTC.

The V call is TRBV4-1, the J call TRBJ2-1; maybe TRBD2 (6 bases). Germline CDR1 MGHRA, CDR2 YSYEKL. V was trimmed by 4 bases and J by 5 bases, leaving 18 bases between them. The CDR3 has 16 amino acids. For the CDR3, the DNA is TGCGCCAGCAGCCTTCTAGAGGACTATATTAACAATGAGCAGTTCTTC. Translated: CASSLLEDYINNEQFF.

This clonotype has more than one count but fewer than ten. The chain is built from TRBV15 and TRBJ1-5, with D hard to call. This CDR3 has 13 amino acids. Trimming took off 3 bases at V and 6 bases at J, with 9 bases between the two ends. In germline, CDR1 is LNHNV, CDR2 YYDKDF (reference sequence). CDR3 DNA: TGTGCCACCAGCAGGGACCCCACTCAGCCCCAGCATTTT. Translated: CATSRDPTQPQHF.

The V gene is TRBV29-1, the J gene TRBJ2-3; TRBD2 matches 11 bases. This CDR3 has 14 amino acids. Per the germline V gene, CDR1 is SQVTM and CDR2 is ANQGSEA. The ends lost 5 bases at V and 6 bases at J; junction bases unmatched: 7. In DNA form, the CDR3 reads TGCAGCGTTAGGGGGACTAGCGGAGCCGATACGCAGTATTTT. It specifies CSVRGTSGADTQYF.

This rearrangement joins TRBV7-2 to TRBJ1-1; the match to TRBD1 covers 9 bases. After removal of 2 bases from V and 3 bases from J, the junction contained 4 bases not matched to a gene. Germline CDR1 reads SGHTA; CDR2 reads FQGNSA. This CDR3 contains 15 residues. In DNA, the CDR3 is TGTGCCAGCAGCTTACAGAACAGGGGGCACACTGAAGCTTTCTTT. This sequence encodes CASSLQNRGHTEAFF.

The table lists this clonotype with a few counts. The CDR3 region is CASSYLGGSGYTF. The CDR3, as DNA: TGTGCCAGCAGTTACTTGGGGGGCTCTGGCTACACCTTC. The chain couples TRBV6-2 or TRBV6-3 to TRBJ1-2, with D possibly TRBD1 on 6 matching bases. This CDR3 has 13 amino acids. Per germline, CDR1 MNHEY and CDR2 SVGEGT. The V end was cut by 1 base, the J end by 7 bases, with 10 bases between.

This clonotype was seen many times. The V gene is TRBV7-8, the J gene TRBJ1-4; TRBD1 agrees at 9 bases. The CDR3 has 15 residues. Germline CDR1 SGHVS, CDR2 FQNEAQ. Trimming took 5 bases from V and 8 from J; bases not matched to a gene: 9. CDR3 in amino acids: CASSAWDREEEKLFF. In nucleotides, the CDR3 is TGTGCCAGCAGCGCCTGGGACAGGGAGGAGGAAAAACTGTTTTTT.

The sample holds a few counts of this clonotype. This rearrangement joins TRBV5-1 to TRBJ1-1, with D possibly matching TRBD1 (5 bases). CDR1 and CDR2 (germline): SGHRS, YFSETQ. CDR3 length equals 17 residues. V lost 1 base to trimming and J lost 1 base, with 17 bases between them. The CDR3 protein is CASSLTPAGTWNTEAFF. In DNA form, the CDR3 reads TGCGCCAGCAGCTTGACCCCAGCGGGGACCTGGAACACTGAAGCTTTCTTT.

V is TRBV5-1 and J is TRBJ2-3; 8 bases align to TRBD2. CDR1 and CDR2 (germline): SGHRS, YFSETQ. J lost 3 bases, V lost 3 bases, and 9 bases had no gene match. This CDR3 has 16 residues. CDR3 protein: CASSSGGGTQTDTQYF. The CDR3 region has the DNA TGCGCCAGCAGCTCGGGCGGGGGGACTCAAACAGATACGCAGTATTTT.

V gene TRBV19 combines with J gene TRBJ2-7, with 10 positions matching TRBD1. The CDR3 is 17 amino acids. V lost 4 bases and J lost 3; bases outside the gene matches: 12. Germline CDR1 reads LNHDA; CDR2 reads SQIVND (reference sequence). The CDR3 coding sequence is TGTGCCAGTAGTACCCCGACGGGGACAGGGGACAACTACGAGCAGTACTTC. Protein sequence: CASSTPTGTGDNYEQYF.

V usage is TRBV6-2 or TRBV6-3 and J usage is TRBJ1-2; D not certain. In germline, CDR1 is MNHEY, CDR2 SVGEGT. The V end lost 3 bases, the J end lost 2 bases, and 16 bases lay between the germline ends. CDR3 size: 16 residues. CDR3 nucleotides: TGTGCCAGCAGTTATATCCAGGCGATGCTAAACTATGGCTACACCTTC. This gives the protein CASSYIQAMLNYGYTF.

This clonotype showed up just once. The chain recombines TRBV7-2 with TRBJ2-3, with D perhaps being TRBD1 or TRBD2 (5 bases each). Germline V gives CDR1 SGHTA, CDR2 FQGNSA. Deletions cut 8 bases from V and 1 base from J, with 19 bases between. There are 16 residues in the CDR3. The CDR3: CTSGLPRQGGTDTQYF. CDR3 coding DNA: TGTACCAGCGGACTCCCCCGTCAAGGGGGCACAGATACGCAGTATTTT. Filled out from reference TRBV7-2 and TRBJ2-3, the complete variable domain reads GAGVSQSPSNKVTEKGKDVELRCDPISGHTALYWYRQSLGQGLEFLIYFQGNSAPDKSGLPSDRFSAERTGGSVSTLTIQRTQQEDSAVYLCTSGLPRQGGTDTQYFGPGTRLTVL.

In its sample, this clonotype was seen a few times. The chain employs TRBV6-1 and TRBJ1-2; D is undetermined. Germline values: CDR1 MNHNS, CDR2 SASEGT. Trimming shortened V by 6 bases and J by 4 bases, and 15 bases separated the two germline ends. The CDR3 spans 14 residues. The CDR3 nucleotides read TGTGCCAGCAGACCCCTGGCGGATGCCTATGGCTACACCTTC. It encodes CASRPLADAYGYTF.

CDR3 amino acids: CASSYSVGTGNTEAFF. CDR3 DNA sequence: TGTGCCAGCAGTTACTCTGTGGGGACGGGGAACACTGAAGCTTTCTTT. The rearrangement links TRBV6-5 to TRBJ1-1, with D possibly matching TRBD1 (5 bases). The V and J ends lost 0 bases and 1 base respectively, with 12 bases between them. Germline CDR1 is MNHEY and CDR2 is SVGAGI. The CDR3 is made up of 16 amino acids.

This clonotype was counted only a few times. The chain's CDR3 is CASSLGGGPYNEQFF. As DNA, the CDR3 is TGTGCCAGCAGCTTAGGCGGGGGGCCCTACAATGAGCAGTTCTTC. The genes are TRBV7-2 and TRBJ2-1; 8 bases are shared with TRBD2. J lost 2 bases, V lost 1 base, and 1 base had no gene match. Germline V gene lookup returns CDR1 SGHTA and CDR2 FQGNSA. CDR3 size: 15 residues.

For the CDR3, the DNA is TGTGCCAGCAGATCGCACGATACTAGCGGGGAGTACTTC. This gives the protein CASRSHDTSGEYF. V gene TRBV5-6 combines with J gene TRBJ2-7; TRBD2 aligns across 10 bases. The junction had 10 bases not matched to a gene; V was cut back by 5 bases and J by 11 bases. The germline V gene encodes CDR1 SGHDT and CDR2 YYEEEE. The CDR3 is made up of 13 amino acids.

This clonotype has more than one count but fewer than ten. The rearrangement joins TRBV27 to TRBJ2-1; 8 bases fit TRBD2. The CDR3 runs 16 residues. Germline trimming cut 1 base from V and 8 bases from J; bases unmatched to any gene: 10. In germline, CDR1 is MNHEY, CDR2 SMNVEV (reference sequence). The CDR3: CASSLWAGTSVYEQFF. In DNA, the CDR3 is TGTGCCAGCAGTTTATGGGCCGGGACTAGTGTCTATGAGCAGTTCTTC.